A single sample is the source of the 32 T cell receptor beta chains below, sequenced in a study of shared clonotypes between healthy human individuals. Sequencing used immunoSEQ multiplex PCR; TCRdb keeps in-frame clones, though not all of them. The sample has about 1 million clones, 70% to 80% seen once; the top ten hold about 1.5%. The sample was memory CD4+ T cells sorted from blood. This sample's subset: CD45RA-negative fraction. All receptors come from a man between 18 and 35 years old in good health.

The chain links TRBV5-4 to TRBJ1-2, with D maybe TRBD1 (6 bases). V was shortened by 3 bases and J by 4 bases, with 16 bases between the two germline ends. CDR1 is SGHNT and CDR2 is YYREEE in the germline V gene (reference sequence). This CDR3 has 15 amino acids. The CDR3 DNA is TGTGCCAGCAGCTCAGGAGGGGGTTCCAGCTATGGCTACACCTTC. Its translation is CASSSGGGSSYGYTF.

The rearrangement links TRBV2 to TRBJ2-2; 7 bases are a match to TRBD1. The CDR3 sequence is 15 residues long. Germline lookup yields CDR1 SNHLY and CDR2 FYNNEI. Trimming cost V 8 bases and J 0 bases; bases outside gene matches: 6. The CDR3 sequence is CASLEGGANTGELFF. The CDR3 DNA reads TGTGCCAGCCTCGAAGGGGGCGCGAACACCGGGGAGCTGTTTTTT. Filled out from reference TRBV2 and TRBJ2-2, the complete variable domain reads EPEVTQTPSHQVTQMGQEVILRCVPISNHLYFYWYRQILGQKVEFLVSFYNNEISEKSEIFDDQFSVERPDGSNFTLKIRSTKLEDSAMYFCASLEGGANTGELFFGEGSRLTVL.

This chain's CDR3 is CASRQGTGDTDTQYF. In DNA, the CDR3 is TGTGCCAGCCGCCAAGGGACAGGGGACACAGATACGCAGTATTTT. The chain carries TRBV27 and TRBJ2-3, with 10 bases lining up with TRBD1. Per the germline V gene, CDR1 is MNHEY and CDR2 is SMNVEV (reference sequence). V lost 8 bases, J lost 2 bases, and 7 bases stayed unmatched. The CDR3 runs 15 residues.

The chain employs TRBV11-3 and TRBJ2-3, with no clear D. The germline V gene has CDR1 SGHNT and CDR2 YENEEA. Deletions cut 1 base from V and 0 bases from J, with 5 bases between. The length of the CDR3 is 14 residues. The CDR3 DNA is TGTGCCAGCAGCTTAGCACGCAGCACAGATACGCAGTATTTT. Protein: CASSLARSTDTQYF.

In DNA form, the CDR3 reads TGTGCCAGCAGTATGAGCCCCGGGAGCACCGGGGAGCTGTTTTTT. It encodes CASSMSPGSTGELFF. The chain links TRBV27 to TRBJ2-2; possibly TRBD2 for D (6 bases). Per the germline V gene, CDR1 is MNHEY and CDR2 is SMNVEV (reference sequence). The CDR3 covers 15 residues. Trimming removed 5 bases from V and 4 bases from J, with 14 bases in between.

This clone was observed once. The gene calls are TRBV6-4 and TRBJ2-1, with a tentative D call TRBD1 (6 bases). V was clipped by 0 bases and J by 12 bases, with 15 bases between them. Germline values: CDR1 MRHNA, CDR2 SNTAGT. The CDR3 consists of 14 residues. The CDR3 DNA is TGTGCCAGCAGTGACTCGAGCTGGGGGCTAAGGCAGTTCTTC. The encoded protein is CASSDSSWGLRQFF.

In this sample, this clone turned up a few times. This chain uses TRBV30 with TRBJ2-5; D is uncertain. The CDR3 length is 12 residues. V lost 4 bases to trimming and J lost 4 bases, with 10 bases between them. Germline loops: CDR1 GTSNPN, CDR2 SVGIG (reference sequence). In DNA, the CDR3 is TGTGCCTGGATCGGGCTTGGAGAGACCCAGTACTTC. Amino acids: CAWIGLGETQYF.

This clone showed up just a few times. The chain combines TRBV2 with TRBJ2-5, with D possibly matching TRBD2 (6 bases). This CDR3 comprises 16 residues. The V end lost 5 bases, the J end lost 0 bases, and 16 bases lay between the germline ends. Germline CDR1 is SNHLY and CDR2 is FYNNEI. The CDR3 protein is CASSHDAGLYQETQYF. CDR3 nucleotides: TGTGCCAGCAGTCACGACGCGGGACTTTACCAAGAGACCCAGTACTTC.

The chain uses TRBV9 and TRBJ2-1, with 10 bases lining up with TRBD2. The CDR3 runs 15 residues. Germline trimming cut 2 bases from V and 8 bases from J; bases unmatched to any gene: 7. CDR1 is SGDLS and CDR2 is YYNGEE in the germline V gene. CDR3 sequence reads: CASSVRASGSDEQFF. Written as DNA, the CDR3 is TGTGCCAGCAGCGTTAGGGCTAGCGGGAGTGATGAGCAGTTCTTC.

The CDR3 here is CASRLARSGNTIYF. The CDR3 nucleotides read TGTGCCAGTAGGCTCGCCAGATCGGGAAACACCATATATTTT. This chain joins TRBV19 and TRBJ1-3; D is ambiguous. Per the germline V gene, CDR1 is LNHDA and CDR2 is SQIVND (reference sequence). V shed 6 bases and J shed 4 bases, with 13 bases lying between them. CDR3 length: 14 residues. The whole variable domain, filled in from reference TRBV19 and TRBJ1-3, reads DGGITQSPKYLFRKEGQNVTLSCEQNLNHDAMYWYRQDPGQGLRLIYYSQIVNDFQKGDIAEGYSVSREKKESFPLTVTSAQKNPTAFYLCASRLARSGNTIYFGEGSWLTVV.

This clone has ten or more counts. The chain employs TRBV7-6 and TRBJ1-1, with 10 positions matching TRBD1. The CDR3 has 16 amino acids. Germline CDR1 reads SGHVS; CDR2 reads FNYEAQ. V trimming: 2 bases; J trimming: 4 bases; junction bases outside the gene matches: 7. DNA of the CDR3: TGTGCCAGCAGCTTAACTTCCGGGACAGGGGTCACTGAAGCTTTCTTT. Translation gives CASSLTSGTGVTEAFF.

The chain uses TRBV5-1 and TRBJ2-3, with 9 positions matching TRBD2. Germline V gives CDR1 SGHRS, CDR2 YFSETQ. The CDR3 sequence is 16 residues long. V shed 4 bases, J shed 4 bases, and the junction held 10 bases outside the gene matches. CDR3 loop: CASSPGAGGVADTQYF. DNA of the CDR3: TGCGCCAGCAGCCCAGGAGCGGGGGGCGTCGCAGATACGCAGTATTTT.

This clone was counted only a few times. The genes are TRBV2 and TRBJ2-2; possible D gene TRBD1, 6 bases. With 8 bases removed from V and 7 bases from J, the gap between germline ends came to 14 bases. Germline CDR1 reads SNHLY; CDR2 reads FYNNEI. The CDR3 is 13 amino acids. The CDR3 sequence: CASRAQGDGELFF. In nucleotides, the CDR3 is TGTGCCAGCCGGGCACAGGGCGACGGGGAGCTGTTTTTT. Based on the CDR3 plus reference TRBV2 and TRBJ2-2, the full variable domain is EPEVTQTPSHQVTQMGQEVILRCVPISNHLYFYWYRQILGQKVEFLVSFYNNEISEKSEIFDDQFSVERPDGSNFTLKIRSTKLEDSAMYFCASRAQGDGELFFGEGSRLTVL.

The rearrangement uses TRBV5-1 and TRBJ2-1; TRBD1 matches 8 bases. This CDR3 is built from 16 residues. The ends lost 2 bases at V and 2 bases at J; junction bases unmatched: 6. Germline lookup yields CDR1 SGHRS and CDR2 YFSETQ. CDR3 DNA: TGCGCCAGCAGCTTATCAGGGGGCGCGGCCTACAATGAGCAGTTCTTC. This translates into CASSLSGGAAYNEQFF.

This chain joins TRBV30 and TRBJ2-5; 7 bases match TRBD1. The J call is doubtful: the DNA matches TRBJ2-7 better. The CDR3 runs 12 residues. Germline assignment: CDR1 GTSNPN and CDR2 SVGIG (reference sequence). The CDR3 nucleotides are TGTGCCTGGGGACATACAGGGGCCGAGCAGTACTTC. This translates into CAWGHTGAEQYF.

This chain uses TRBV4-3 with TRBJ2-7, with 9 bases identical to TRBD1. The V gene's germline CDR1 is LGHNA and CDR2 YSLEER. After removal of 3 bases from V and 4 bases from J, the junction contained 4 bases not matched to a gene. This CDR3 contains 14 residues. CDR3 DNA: TGCGCCAGCAGCCAGGACAGGGGACGATACGAGCAGTACTTC. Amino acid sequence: CASSQDRGRYEQYF.

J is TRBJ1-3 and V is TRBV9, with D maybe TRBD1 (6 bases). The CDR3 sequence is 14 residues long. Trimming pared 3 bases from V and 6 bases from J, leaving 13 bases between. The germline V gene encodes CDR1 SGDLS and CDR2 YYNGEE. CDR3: CASSGRGLVNTIYF. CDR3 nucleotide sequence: TGTGCCAGCAGCGGGAGGGGGTTGGTAAACACCATATATTTT.

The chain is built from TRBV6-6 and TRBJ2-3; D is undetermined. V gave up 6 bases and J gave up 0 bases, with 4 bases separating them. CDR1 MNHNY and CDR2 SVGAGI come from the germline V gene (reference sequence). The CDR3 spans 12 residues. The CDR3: CASSVSTDTQYF. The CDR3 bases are TGTGCCAGCAGCGTTAGCACAGATACGCAGTATTTT.

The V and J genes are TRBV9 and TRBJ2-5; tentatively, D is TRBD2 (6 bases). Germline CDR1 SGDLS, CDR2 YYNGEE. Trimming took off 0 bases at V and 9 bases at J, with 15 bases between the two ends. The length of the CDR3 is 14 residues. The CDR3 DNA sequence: TGTGCCAGCAGCGTAGGAGACCGGATAGCGGCCCAGTACTTC. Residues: CASSVGDRIAAQYF.

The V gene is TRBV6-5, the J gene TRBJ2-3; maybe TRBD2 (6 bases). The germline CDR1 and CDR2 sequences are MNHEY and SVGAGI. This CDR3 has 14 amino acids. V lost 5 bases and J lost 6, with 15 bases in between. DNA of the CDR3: TGTGCCAGCAGTCTTGGGACTGATCGTGATACGCAGTATTTT. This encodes CASSLGTDRDTQYF.

The CDR3 is CASSHDSRGEDTQYF. The CDR3 DNA sequence: TGTGCCAGCAGCCACGACAGCAGGGGTGAGGATACGCAGTATTTT. The chain joins TRBV11-3 to TRBJ2-3, with a weak D call TRBD1 (6 bases). Germline V gives CDR1 SGHNT, CDR2 YENEEA. Between the trimmed V and J ends, which lost 5 bases and 6 bases, there was a span of 18 bases. The CDR3 loop spans 15 amino acids. The complete variable domain, with remaining parts taken from reference TRBV11-3 and TRBJ2-3, reads EAGVVQSPRYKIIEKKQPVAFWCNPISGHNTLYWYLQNLGQGPELLIRYENEEAVDDSQLPKDRFSAERLKGVDSTLKIQPAELGDSAVYLCASSHDSRGEDTQYFGPGTRLTVL.

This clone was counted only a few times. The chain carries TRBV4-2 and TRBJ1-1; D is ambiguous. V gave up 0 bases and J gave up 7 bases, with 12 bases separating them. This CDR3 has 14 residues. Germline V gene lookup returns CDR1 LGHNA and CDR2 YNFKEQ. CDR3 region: CASSQDLILIEAFF. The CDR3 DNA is TGTGCCAGCAGCCAAGATTTGATACTAATTGAAGCTTTCTTT.

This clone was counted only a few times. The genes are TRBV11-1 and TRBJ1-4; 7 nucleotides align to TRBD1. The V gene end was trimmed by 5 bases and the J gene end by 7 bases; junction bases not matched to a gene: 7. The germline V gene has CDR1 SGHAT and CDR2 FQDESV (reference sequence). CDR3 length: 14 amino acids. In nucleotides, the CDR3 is TGTGCCAGCAGCAGAGACAGGGTAACTGAAAAACTGTTTTTT. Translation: CASSRDRVTEKLFF.

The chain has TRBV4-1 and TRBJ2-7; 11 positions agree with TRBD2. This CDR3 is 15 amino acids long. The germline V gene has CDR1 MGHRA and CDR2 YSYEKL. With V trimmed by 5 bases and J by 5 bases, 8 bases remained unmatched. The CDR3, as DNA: TGCGCCAGCAGCATTAATAGCGGGAGGGACCACGAGCAGTACTTC. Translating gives CASSINSGRDHEQYF.

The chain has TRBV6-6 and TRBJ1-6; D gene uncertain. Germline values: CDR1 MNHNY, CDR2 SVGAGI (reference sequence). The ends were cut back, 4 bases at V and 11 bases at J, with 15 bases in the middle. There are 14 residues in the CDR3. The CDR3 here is CASSSATREAPLHF. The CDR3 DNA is TGTGCCAGCAGTTCCGCTACCAGAGAAGCACCCCTCCACTTT.

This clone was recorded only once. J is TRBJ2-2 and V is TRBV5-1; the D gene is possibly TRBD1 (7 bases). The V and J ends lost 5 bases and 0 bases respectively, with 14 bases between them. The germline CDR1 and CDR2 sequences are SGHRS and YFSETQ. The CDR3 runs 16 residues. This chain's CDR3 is CASRPRGEANTGELFF. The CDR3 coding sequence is TGCGCCAGCAGACCCAGGGGGGAGGCGAACACCGGGGAGCTGTTTTTT.

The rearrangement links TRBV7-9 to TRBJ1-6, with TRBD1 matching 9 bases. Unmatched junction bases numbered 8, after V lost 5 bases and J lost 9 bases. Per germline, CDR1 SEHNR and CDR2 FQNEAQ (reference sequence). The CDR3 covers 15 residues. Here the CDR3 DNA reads TGTGCCAGCAGCCAACTCGGGACAGGGCTTTCACCCCTCCACTTT. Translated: CASSQLGTGLSPLHF.

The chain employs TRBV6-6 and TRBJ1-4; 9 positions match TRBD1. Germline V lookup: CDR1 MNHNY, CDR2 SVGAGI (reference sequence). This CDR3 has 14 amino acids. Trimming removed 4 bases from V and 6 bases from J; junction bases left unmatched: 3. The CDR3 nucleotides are TGTGCCAGCAGTTCACAGGGGGCCCATGAAAAACTGTTTTTT. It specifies CASSSQGAHEKLFF.

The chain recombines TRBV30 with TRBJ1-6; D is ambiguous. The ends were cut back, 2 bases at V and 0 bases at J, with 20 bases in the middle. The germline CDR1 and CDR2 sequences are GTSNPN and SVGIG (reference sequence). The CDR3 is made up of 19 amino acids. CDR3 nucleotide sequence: TGTGCCTGGAGTCCTCGACCTCGCCATGGCACCTCCTATAATTCACCCCTCCACTTT. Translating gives CAWSPRPRHGTSYNSPLHF.

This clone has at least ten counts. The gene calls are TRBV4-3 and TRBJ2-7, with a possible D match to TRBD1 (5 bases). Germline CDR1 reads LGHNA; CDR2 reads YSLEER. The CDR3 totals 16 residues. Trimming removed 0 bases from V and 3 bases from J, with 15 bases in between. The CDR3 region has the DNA TGCGCCAGCAGCCAAGATGTGAGACAGACTTACTACGAGCAGTACTTC. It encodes CASSQDVRQTYYEQYF.

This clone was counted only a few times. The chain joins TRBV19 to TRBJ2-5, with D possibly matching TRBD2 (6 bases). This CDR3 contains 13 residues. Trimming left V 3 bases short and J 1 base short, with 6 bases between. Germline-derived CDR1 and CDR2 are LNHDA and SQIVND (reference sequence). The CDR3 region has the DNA TGTGCCAGTAGTATCGGGGGCCAAGAGACCCAGTACTTC. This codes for CASSIGGQETQYF.

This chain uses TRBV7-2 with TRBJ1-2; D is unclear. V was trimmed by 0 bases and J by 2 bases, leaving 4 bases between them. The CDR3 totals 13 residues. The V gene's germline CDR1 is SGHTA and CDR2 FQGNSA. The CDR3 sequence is CASSLAGNYGYTF. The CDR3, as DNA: TGTGCCAGCAGCTTAGCGGGAAACTATGGCTACACCTTC.